This TCR beta chain was sequenced for a study of shared clonotypes between healthy human individuals. The table came from immunoSEQ multiplex PCR; TCRdb's copy has only in-frame clones and leaves some out. This sample has under 1,100,000 clones; roughly 75% occur once, and the top ten carry roughly 1.5%. V lost 8 bases to trimming and J lost 8 bases, with 13 bases between them. In germline, CDR1 is LNHDA, CDR2 SQIVND (reference sequence). The CDR3 length is 13 residues. The sequencing input was memory CD4+ T cells sorted from blood. The subset was: CD45RA-negative fraction. The TCR comes from a man aged 18 to 35 in good health. V and J are TRBV19 and TRBJ1-6, with D hard to call. The CDR3 sequence is CASGTSADSPLHF. In DNA form, the CDR3 reads TGTGCCAGTGGAACCAGTGCCGATTCACCCCTCCACTTT.